Below, 20 T cell receptor beta chains from the same sample are listed, as sequenced in a study of shared T cell receptors in the human thymus. Sequenced by immunoSEQ multiplex PCR; TCRdb stores in-frame clones only, minus some. Among over 350,000 clones listed, around 93% were seen once. Sequencing input: thymocytes. Every receptor here comes from a human donor.

The chain is built from TRBV29-1 and TRBJ2-7, with TRBD1 identical over 10 bases. This CDR3 is built from 11 residues. From germline, CDR1 is SQVTM and CDR2 ANQGSEA. The V and J ends lost 4 bases and 6 bases, in that order; junction bases with no gene match: 0. The CDR3 region is CSVGTGGEQYF. The CDR3 DNA follows: TGCAGCGTTGGGACAGGGGGCGAGCAGTACTTC.

The chain links TRBV18 to TRBJ2-7; maybe TRBD2 (7 bases). The germline V gene has CDR1 KGHSH and CDR2 LQKENI. The CDR3 is 16 amino acids. The ends were cut back, 3 bases at V and 0 bases at J, with 15 bases in the middle. This CDR3 is CASSPQGGGPSYEQYF. In DNA form, the CDR3 reads TGTGCCAGCTCACCCCAAGGGGGAGGGCCCTCCTACGAGCAGTACTTC. Filled out from reference TRBV18 and TRBJ2-7, the complete variable domain reads NAGVMQNPRHLVRRRGQEARLRCSPMKGHSHVYWYRQLPEEGLKFMVYLQKENIIDESGMPKERFSAEFPKEGPSILRIQQVVRGDSAAYFCASSPQGGGPSYEQYFGPGTRLTVT.

The rearrangement uses TRBV7-6 and TRBJ2-5, with D perhaps matching TRBD1 (6 bases). The V end was cut by 6 bases, the J end by 1 base, with 21 bases between. CDR3 length: 17 amino acids. From germline, CDR1 is SGHVS and CDR2 FNYEAQ. CDR3 in DNA: TGTGCCAGCAGACCTAAAAAACAAGGACAGAGCCAAGAGACCCAGTACTTC. As protein: CASRPKKQGQSQETQYF.

The chain carries TRBV27 and TRBJ1-6; D gene ambiguous. V shed 3 bases and J shed 10 bases, with 7 bases lying between them. Germline V gives CDR1 MNHEY, CDR2 SMNVEV (reference sequence). The CDR3 runs 12 residues. The CDR3 reads CASSFLKSPLHF. CDR3 nucleotides: TGTGCCAGCAGTTTCCTTAAATCACCCCTCCACTTT.

The chain uses TRBV18 and TRBJ1-3; D unclear. There are 14 residues in the CDR3. Germline lookup yields CDR1 KGHSH and CDR2 LQKENI. V was shortened by 3 bases and J by 3 bases, with 9 bases between the two germline ends. CDR3 coding DNA: TGTGCCAGCTCACCGGAAGGGCTTGGAAACACCATATATTTT. This codes for CASSPEGLGNTIYF.

The CDR3 here is CASSEAGGETGTPGGGLCYEQYF. The CDR3 DNA is TGTGCCAGCAGTGAAGCGGGAGGGGAAACCGGGACTCCCGGAGGAGGATTGTGCTACGAGCAGTACTTC. The V and J genes are TRBV6-1 and TRBJ2-7; 7 bases align to TRBD2. Germline V gene sequence: CDR1 MNHNS, CDR2 SASEGT. The CDR3 spans 23 residues. The V segment lost 0 bases and the J segment 3 bases; nucleotides outside the gene matches: 29.

The rearrangement links TRBV7-9 to TRBJ2-1, with D possibly TRBD1 on 6 matching bases. Trimming pared 4 bases from V and 4 bases from J, leaving 20 bases between. Germline V gene sequence: CDR1 SEHNR, CDR2 FQNEAQ (reference sequence). This CDR3 is 17 amino acids long. The chain's CDR3 is CASSSYSTRDIYNEQFF. In nucleotides, the CDR3 is TGTGCCAGCAGCTCTTACAGCACCCGGGACATTTACAATGAGCAGTTCTTC.

The J gene is TRBJ2-1, the V gene TRBV27; 11 bases fit TRBD2. The CDR3 contains 14 residues. Germline V CDR1 and CDR2: MNHEY, SMNVEV (reference sequence). The ends lost 5 bases at V and 6 bases at J; junction bases unmatched: 3. CDR3 DNA sequence: TGTGCCAGCAGTCCCCTAGCGGGAGGCAATGAGCAGTTCTTC. Translating it yields CASSPLAGGNEQFF.

The rearrangement links TRBV7-3 to TRBJ2-3, with D maybe TRBD2 (6 bases). The CDR3 loop spans 17 amino acids. CDR1 and CDR2 from the germline V gene are SGHTA and FQGTGA. V was cut by 1 base and J by 2 bases, with 16 bases left in between. The CDR3 protein is CASSLNGPGLNTDTQYF. The CDR3 region has the DNA TGTGCCAGCAGCTTAAACGGCCCGGGACTTAACACAGATACGCAGTATTTT.

The CDR3: CASSSPGTSGEKSLEQYF. As DNA, the CDR3 is TGCGCCAGCAGCTCACCCGGGACTAGCGGGGAGAAGTCCCTCGAGCAGTACTTC. This chain uses TRBV5-1 with TRBJ2-7; 13 bases fit TRBD2. Trimming at V came to 3 bases and at J to 6 bases, leaving 15 bases not matched to a gene. Germline loops: CDR1 SGHRS, CDR2 YFSETQ. The CDR3 runs to 18 residues.

This clone occurred a few times. The chain is built from TRBV4-3 and TRBJ2-7, with 7 bases identical to TRBD1. CDR1 and CDR2 from the germline V gene are LGHNA and YSLEER. CDR3 length: 16 residues. V lost 3 bases, J lost 3 bases, and 11 bases stayed unmatched. The CDR3 coding sequence is TGCGCCAGCAGCCACCCTGGACAGGACGGCAGCTACGAGCAGTACTTC. Translation: CASSHPGQDGSYEQYF.

The rearrangement joins TRBV28 to TRBJ1-2; 7 nucleotides align to TRBD1. CDR1 is MDHEN, CDR2 SYDVKM, per germline. After removal of 10 bases from V and 2 bases from J, the junction contained 7 bases not matched to a gene. The CDR3 runs 13 residues. CDR3 protein: CAMRDSRNYGYTF. The CDR3, as DNA: TGTGCCATGAGGGACAGTCGCAACTATGGCTACACCTTC.

This clone was seen once. This chain links TRBV13 with TRBJ1-1; no clear D. The germline V gene has CDR1 PRHDT and CDR2 FYEKMQ (reference sequence). Trimming removed 5 bases at V and 8 bases at J, with 15 bases between. This CDR3 is 13 amino acids long. The CDR3 DNA is TGTGCCAGCAGCCCCCCAGGAGGGTACGAAGCTTTCTTT. As protein: CASSPPGGYEAFF.

The chain recombines TRBV5-4 with TRBJ2-3; the D gene is possibly TRBD1 (6 bases). Germline V gene data show CDR1 as SGHNT and CDR2 as YYREEE (reference sequence). CDR3 length: 17 residues. V gave up 4 bases and J gave up 5 bases, with 23 bases separating them. The CDR3 region has the DNA TGTGCCAGCAGCCCGGTTAACGACAGGCCCGCCGGAGATACGCAGTATTTT. This gives the protein CASSPVNDRPAGDTQYF. Together with reference TRBV5-4 and TRBJ2-3, the CDR3 gives the full variable domain: ETGVTQSPTHLIKTRGQQVTLRCSSQSGHNTVSWYQQALGQGPQFIFQYYREEENGRGNFPPRFSGLQFPNYSSELNVNALELDDSALYLCASSPVNDRPAGDTQYFGPGTRLTVL.

The chain uses TRBV19 and TRBJ1-3; D gene uncertain. CDR1 and CDR2 (germline): LNHDA, SQIVND (reference sequence). The CDR3 runs 10 residues. The germline V and J ends were trimmed by 7 bases and 7 bases, with 5 bases remaining between them. For the CDR3, the DNA is TGTGCCAGTATGAGGAACACCATATATTTT. Its translation is CASMRNTIYF.

V is TRBV27 and J is TRBJ1-5, with a tentative D call TRBD1 (6 bases). CDR1 is MNHEY, CDR2 SMNVEV, per germline (reference sequence). Trimming took 5 bases from V and 0 from J, leaving 23 bases between them. CDR3 length: 19 amino acids. The CDR3 region is CASSPRWRHREVSNQPQHF. In DNA, the CDR3 is TGTGCCAGCAGTCCACGATGGAGACACAGGGAGGTTAGCAATCAGCCCCAGCATTTT.

The chain recombines TRBV20-1 with TRBJ2-1, with D perhaps given as TRBD1 or TRBD2 (5 bases each). V was shortened by 6 bases and J by 5 bases, with 8 bases between the two germline ends. Germline CDR1 and CDR2: DFQATT and SNEGSKA (reference sequence). CDR3 length: 11 amino acids. The CDR3 region has the DNA TGCAGTGCGAAGGGACACAATGAGCAGTTCTTC. Translating gives CSAKGHNEQFF.

The chain links TRBV11-2 to TRBJ2-1, with a possible D match to TRBD1 (5 bases). Germline V gives CDR1 SGHAT, CDR2 FQNNGV. This CDR3 is 17 amino acids long. The V end was cut by 4 bases, the J end by 4 bases, with 20 bases between. The DNA for the CDR3 is TGTGCCAGCAGCTCGAAACCTATGACAGAAAAGTACAATGAGCAGTTCTTC. Translating it yields CASSSKPMTEKYNEQFF.

The V call is TRBV30, the J call TRBJ2-2; D possibly corresponds to TRBD1 (5 bases). CDR3 length equals 10 residues. The V gene lost 8 bases and the J gene lost 5 bases, with 6 bases spanning the gap. The germline CDR1 and CDR2 sequences are GTSNPN and SVGIG (reference sequence). The CDR3 region is CAAGTGELFF. Here the CDR3 DNA reads TGTGCCGCAGGGACCGGGGAGCTGTTTTTT.

V is TRBV27 and J is TRBJ1-1; perhaps TRBD1 as D (6 bases). The CDR3 contains 11 residues. Germline CDR1 and CDR2: MNHEY and SMNVEV (reference sequence). The V end was cut by 9 bases, the J end by 11 bases, with 16 bases between. DNA for the CDR3: TGTGCCAGTTCCGGCGGGGGCAAGGCTTTCTTT. Its protein is CASSGGGKAFF.